This section outlines one TCR beta chain sequence together with its context. Its target is unknown. CDR1 SGHAT and CDR2 FQNNGV come from the germline V gene. Trimming removed 5 bases from V and 4 bases from J, with 5 bases in between. The CDR3 sequence is 12 residues long. These data are taken from a study of cytomegalovirus exposure and HLA in healthy donors. Points from the study as a whole: According to the study, 150 to 200 TCR beta chains were cytomegalovirus-associated.

The PCR employed 60 Vbeta primers together with 13 Jbeta primers. Libraries were prepared by immunoSEQ multiplex PCR; TCRdb keeps only in-frame clonotypes and omits some of them. The sample totals tens of thousands of clones. Source material: PBMCs. This TCR was sampled from a man in his forties in good health and CMV-seronegative. The V call is TRBV11-2, the J call TRBJ2-2; unclear D gene. The CDR3 spells CASSPRTGELFF. The DNA for the CDR3 is TGTGCCAGCAGCCCCCGCACCGGGGAGCTGTTTTTT.